Listed below are T cell receptor beta chains from one sample, sequenced in a study of T cells after yellow fever vaccination. From the 5' RACE reads, TCRdb called clonotypes with MiXCR, one entry per CDR3 protein. The sample yields hundreds of thousands of distinct CDR3 sequences, roughly 14% seen once. Sample: PBMCs, taken on the day of the yellow fever booster vaccination. The source of these receptors is a man younger than 45 who received the YFV17D yellow fever vaccine. CDR3s include the opening cysteine and the closing phenylalanine or tryptophan. The order of the fields is D gene, clone size, V gene, J gene, CDR3 length, CDR3 DNA, CDR3 protein. D genes are given only for firm matches. The listing skips clone size in some rows; elsewhere it reads once, few, many or a size class.

TRBD1	few	TRBV5-1	TRBJ1-1	14	TGCGCCAGCACCACTGGGACAGGGTCCACTGAAGCTTTCTTT	CASTTGTGSTEAFF
-	-	TRBV7-6	TRBJ2-1	15	TGTGCCAGCAGCCACCGCACGATCGCAGGGGAGGTGCAGTTCTTC	CASSHRTIAGEVQFF
-	-	TRBV3-1	TRBJ2-5	16	TGTGCCAGCAGCCCCCTTCAATTAGATCAGAGAGGGACCCAGTACTTC	CASSPLQLDQRGTQYF
-	few	TRBV21-1	TRBJ2-7	20	TGTGCCAGCAGCTTACCTAGGACTAGCGGGAGAAGCGTAATAAGTCTAGAGCAGTACTTC	CASSLPRTSGRSVISLEQYF
TRBD1	few	TRBV2	TRBJ2-3	16	TGTGCCAGCCTAACGCCACAGGGGGCGGGAACAGATACGCAGTATTTT	CASLTPQGAGTDTQYF
-	many	TRBV11-2	TRBJ2-5	17	TGTGCCAGCAGCTTAATCCCAAGCGGCTTTCAGGGAGAGACCCAGTACTTC	CASSLIPSGFQGETQYF
TRBD1	-	TRBV3-1	TRBJ2-1	16	TGTGCCAGCAGCGAAAACAGGGGCACTACCTACAATGAGCAGTTCTTC	CASSENRGTTYNEQFF
TRBD2	-	TRBV9	TRBJ2-5	16	TGTGCCAGCAGCGTAAAGGTCCTAGCGGGGAGAGAGACCCAGTACTTC	CASSVKVLAGRETQYF
-	-	TRBV5-5	TRBJ1-2	15	TGTGCCAGCAGCGAGTGGGGACAAGATAACTATGGCTACACCTTC	CASSEWGQDNYGYTF
-	-	TRBV29-1	TRBJ2-3	14	TGCAGCATCGGGGGGCGGGAACTGGGAGATACGCAGTATTTT	CSIGGRELGDTQYF
TRBD2	-	TRBV11-2	TRBJ2-1	18	TGTGCCAGCAGCTTAGAGTCTAGCGGGAGGGCCGTGTACAATGAGCAGTTCTTC	CASSLESSGRAVYNEQFF
TRBD2	few	TRBV12-3/TRBV12-4	TRBJ2-1	16	TGTGCCAGCAGCCCCCGTCAAGCGGGAGCTTCCACTGAGCAGTTCTTC	CASSPRQAGASTEQFF
TRBD1	-	TRBV15	TRBJ1-2	16	TGTGCCACCAGTCCGGACAGGGGGCGGATACACTATGGCTACACCTTC	CATSPDRGRIHYGYTF
TRBD1	few	TRBV6-2/TRBV6-3	TRBJ2-5	17	TGTGCCAGCAGTTTCGCCGGCACAGGGGGGATCCAAGAGACCCAGTACTTC	CASSFAGTGGIQETQYF
-	few	TRBV4-3	TRBJ2-3	16	TGCGCCAGCAGCCAAGAGCCTCGGGGTAGCACAGATACGCAGTATTTT	CASSQEPRGSTDTQYF
-	-	TRBV6-2/TRBV6-3	TRBJ2-1	13	TGTGCCAGCAGTTACTTTGCAACGTCCGCGCAGTTCTTC	CASSYFATSAQFF
TRBD2	many	TRBV10-3	TRBJ2-7	14	TGTGCCATCAGCGTAGCGGGAGGGCCCTACGAGCAGTACTTC	CAISVAGGPYEQYF
-	-	TRBV20-1	TRBJ2-5	18	TGCAGTGCTAGCCCCCCCCCCTCGCAATCAAGAGGCCAAGAGACCCAGTACTTC	CSASPPPSQSRGQETQYF
TRBD2	few	TRBV27	TRBJ2-5	16	TGTGCCAGCAGTTCACTAGCGGGGTCGGTGGAAGAGACCCAGTACTTC	CASSSLAGSVEETQYF
-	few	TRBV6-6	TRBJ1-2	12	TGTGCCAGCAGCCCTGAGGGAAATGGCTACACCTTC	CASSPEGNGYTF
-	few	TRBV7-9	TRBJ2-3	13	TGTGCCAGCCACCCGGGGAGCACAGATACGCAGTATTTT	CASHPGSTDTQYF
-	-	TRBV10-3	TRBJ2-7	14	TGTGCCACCTCTCGGGGCGATGGTCCCTACGAGCAGTACTTC	CATSRGDGPYEQYF
TRBD2	-	TRBV5-1	TRBJ2-7	15	TGCGCCAGCAGCCTAACTAGCGGGAGGGTGAACGAGCAGTACTTC	CASSLTSGRVNEQYF
-	few	TRBV4-2	TRBJ1-5	16	TGTGCCAGCAGCCAAGATATCAGGGGAGGCAATCAGCCCCAGCATTTT	CASSQDIRGGNQPQHF
-	-	TRBV7-2	TRBJ1-3	14	TGTGCCAGCAGCCCTTCACAGAGCGGAAACACCATATATTTT	CASSPSQSGNTIYF
-	few	TRBV5-6	TRBJ2-7	13	TGTGCCAGCAGCTCGAGGCTAACCTACGAGCAGTACTTC	CASSSRLTYEQYF
-	-	TRBV6-1	TRBJ2-4	15	TGTGCCAGCAGCCCCCCTATGAGGGGCAAAAACATTCAGTACTTC	CASSPPMRGKNIQYF
-	-	TRBV6-1	TRBJ1-2	13	TGTGCCAGCTCCCTCACTCAGGGAAATGGCTACACCTTC	CASSLTQGNGYTF
TRBD2	few	TRBV27	TRBJ2-1	17	TGTGCCAGCAGTTTATTCGGGACTAGCGGGAGATACAATGAGCAGTTCTTC	CASSLFGTSGRYNEQFF
-	few	TRBV7-2	TRBJ2-3	16	TGTGCCAGCAGCTCCCGTGAGCAGTCTTCCACAGATACGCAGTATTTT	CASSSREQSSTDTQYF
TRBD2	-	TRBV12-5	TRBJ2-7	16	TGTGCTAGTGGTTTGGTACTGGGGCTAGCGGATTACGAGCAGTACTTC	CASGLVLGLADYEQYF
-	few	TRBV7-8	TRBJ2-1	12	TGTGCCAGCGGGCCCCTCTCCAATGAGCAGTTCTTC	CASGPLSNEQFF
TRBD2	-	TRBV20-1	TRBJ2-1	16	TGCAGTGCTAGAGCCCTAGCGGGAGGGCCAGACAATGAGCAGTTCTTC	CSARALAGGPDNEQFF
TRBD1	-	TRBV5-6	TRBJ2-7	14	TGTGCCAGCAGCCTGACCGACAGGGGCTACGAGCAGTACTTC	CASSLTDRGYEQYF
-	-	TRBV20-1	TRBJ1-3	15	TGCAGTGCTTACAACAGGGCTACCTCTGGAAACACCATATATTTT	CSAYNRATSGNTIYF
-	few	TRBV20-1	TRBJ1-3	12	TGCAGTGCGAAAGTATTTGGAAACACCATATATTTT	CSAKVFGNTIYF
-	few	TRBV11-2	TRBJ2-4	15	TGTGCCAGCAGCCCTCACTCTTGGGCAAAAAACATTCAGTACTTC	CASSPHSWAKNIQYF
-	-	TRBV5-1	TRBJ2-1	15	TGCGCCAGCAGCACCACTAGCTTTCGAGCGAATGAGCAGTTCTTC	CASSTTSFRANEQFF
-	few	TRBV6-5	TRBJ2-4	17	TGTGCCAGCAGTTCCCCTGCGAGGGATTCTAACAAAAACATTCAGTACTTC	CASSSPARDSNKNIQYF
TRBD1	few	TRBV7-2	TRBJ2-1	12	TGTGCCAGCAGCTCTTGGACAGGGCGGCAGTTCTTC	CASSSWTGRQFF
-	few	TRBV7-9	TRBJ2-4	13	TGTGCCAGCAGCCTAAACCCCACAAACATTCAGTACTTC	CASSLNPTNIQYF
-	-	TRBV30	TRBJ2-3	14	TGTGCCTGGAGTCTCGGGGGCGACACAGATACGCAGTATTTT	CAWSLGGDTDTQYF
-	few	TRBV6-1	TRBJ2-1	13	TGTGCCAGCAGGCTAGGCCGTTACAATGAGCAGTTCTTC	CASRLGRYNEQFF
TRBD2	-	TRBV20-1	TRBJ2-1	16	TGCAGTGCTAGATTCTCTAGCGGGAGTTTTTACAATGAGCAGTTCTTC	CSARFSSGSFYNEQFF
-	-	TRBV29-1	TRBJ2-7	16	TGCAGCGTTGAAGATCAAAAAGCAAACACCTACGAGCGGCAGTACTTC	CSVEDQKANTYERQYF
-	few	TRBV7-2	TRBJ1-4	15	TGTGCCAGCAGCTTAGAAGTCCGTCCTAATGAAAAACTGTTTTTT	CASSLEVRPNEKLFF
-	few	TRBV7-2	TRBJ2-7	15	TGTGCCAGCAGCGACCACACGGGACTGCCCTACGAGCAGTACTTC	CASSDHTGLPYEQYF
TRBD2	few	TRBV18	TRBJ2-3	17	TGTGCCAGCTCCCAACGGAGGATAGCGGGTAGCGCAGATACGCAGTATTTT	CASSQRRIAGSADTQYF
-	-	TRBV12-3/TRBV12-4	TRBJ1-5	14	TGTGCCAGCAGTTTAACCGACAGGAATCAGCCCCAGCATTTT	CASSLTDRNQPQHF
TRBD2	-	TRBV11-2	TRBJ2-1	20	TGTGCCAGCAGCTCAGGGACAGAACGTTTAGCGGGAGAGTCGTACAATGAGCAGTTCTTC	CASSSGTERLAGESYNEQFF
TRBD1	-	TRBV5-1	TRBJ2-1	14	TGCGCCAGCAGCTTTCGACAGGGTGTGAATGAGCAGTTCTTC	CASSFRQGVNEQFF
TRBD2	-	TRBV6-2/TRBV6-3	TRBJ2-7	17	TGTGCCAGCAGTTACATCCTGGGACTAGCGGGAGTTAACGAGCAGTACTTC	CASSYILGLAGVNEQYF
TRBD1	few	TRBV9	TRBJ2-3	18	TGTGCCAGCAGCGTAGCCTCGGACAGGGTGTTGTCCACAGATACGCAGTATTTT	CASSVASDRVLSTDTQYF
-	-	TRBV7-2	TRBJ2-2	13	TGTGCCAGCAGCTTTCAGGGTACCGGGGAGCTGTTTTTT	CASSFQGTGELFF